This T cell receptor (beta chain) was captured in a study of T-cell reconstitution after alpha-beta-depleted transplantation in children. This clonotype was found a few times. From germline, CDR1 is SGHRS and CDR2 YFSETQ. V lost 7 bases, J lost 1 base, and 14 bases lay in between. CDR3 length: 14 residues. For TCRbeta, the library was prepared with unique molecular identifiers. MiXCR, run by TCRdb on the PCR reads, gives a single entry per CDR3 protein. The sample consists of just over 350,000 distinct CDR3 sequences, about an eighth of them appearing once. The chain recombines TRBV5-1 with TRBJ1-1; no clear D. Here the sequenced sample was PBMCs, taken from the stem cell graft. This TCR came from a human donor who donated a stem cell graft to a child with Fanconi anemia. CDR3 coding DNA: TGCGCCAGCCGTCGTTGGGGAGCGAACACTGAAGCTTTCTTT. It encodes CASRRWGANTEAFF.